This T cell receptor (beta chain) appears in the sequencing data of a study of blood T cell repertoires in COVID-19. Whole-study context: Samples taken during acute and convalescent COVID-19 were collected in the United States, Italy and Spain. Nucleic acid was either cDNA or gDNA, and it came from T cells, B-cell-depleted T cells, or PBMCs.

Original handling: Quantification of nucleated cells was approximated via reference gene primer amplification. Repertoires were generated with immunoSEQ multiplex PCR, while TCRdb's copy carries only in-frame clones and drops some. D and trimming come from the DNA, and the V and J calls and clone size come from that table. The sample has roughly 100,000 clones, 85% to 90% seen once. In regard to this clone: Distinct nucleotide sequences in the sample also encode this CDR3.

Looked up from germline, CDR1 is SGHNT and CDR2 is YYREEE (reference sequence). The CDR3 totals 14 residues. V lost 2 bases and J lost 3; bases outside the gene matches: 3. This TCR was sampled from a human donor in a cohort sampled during active COVID-19. The V and J genes are TRBV5-4 and TRBJ1-2; 8 nucleotides agree with TRBD1. Sequencing was performed on peripheral blood. The CDR3 sequence is CASSLGQGDYGYTF. The CDR3 nucleotides are TGTGCCAGCAGCTTAGGACAGGGAGACTATGGCTACACCTTC.